The clone carrying this T cell receptor beta chain has just a few counts. This record belongs to a study of blood T cell repertoires in COVID-19. As for the study in general: Samples of COVID-19 (acute and convalescent) were obtained from the United States, Italy and Spain.

As handled by the study authors: Scientists estimated how many nucleated cells there were by amplifying reference gene primers. The method was immunoSEQ multiplex PCR; TCRdb's version includes in-frame clones alone and lacks a portion of them. V, J and clone size derive from that table, while D and trimming were established from the DNA sequence. The sample holds some 140,000 clones; around 80% are singletons and the top ten take 3% to 4.5%. The clonotype comes from a man aged 60 to 75 with acute or convalescent COVID-19. Sample: peripheral blood.

The CDR3 DNA follows: TGCGCCAGCAGCCAAGGCTATGGACAGGGCCCTGAAGCTTTCTTT. This gives the protein CASSQGYGQGPEAFF. This chain uses TRBV4-3 with TRBJ1-1; 8 nucleotides align to TRBD1. The CDR3 is 15 residues long. The J segment lost 6 bases and the V segment lost 1 base, leaving 7 bases of the junction unmatched. CDR1 and CDR2 from the germline V gene are LGHNA and YSLEER.